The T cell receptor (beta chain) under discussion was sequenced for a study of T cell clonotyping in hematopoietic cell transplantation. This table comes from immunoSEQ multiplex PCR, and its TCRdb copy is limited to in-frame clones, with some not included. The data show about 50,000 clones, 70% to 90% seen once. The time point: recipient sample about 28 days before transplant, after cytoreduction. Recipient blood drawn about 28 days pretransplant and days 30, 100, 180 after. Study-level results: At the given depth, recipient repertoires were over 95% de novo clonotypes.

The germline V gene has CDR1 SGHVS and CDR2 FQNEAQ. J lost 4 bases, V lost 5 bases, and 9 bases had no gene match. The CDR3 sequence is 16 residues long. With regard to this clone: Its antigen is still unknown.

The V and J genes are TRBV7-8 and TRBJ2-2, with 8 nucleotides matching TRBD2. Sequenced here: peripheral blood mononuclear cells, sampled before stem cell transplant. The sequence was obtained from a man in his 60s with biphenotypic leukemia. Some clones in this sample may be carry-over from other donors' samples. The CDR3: CASSPGGGPITGELFF. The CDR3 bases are TGTGCCAGCAGCCCCGGGGGGGGCCCTATCACCGGGGAGCTGTTTTTT.